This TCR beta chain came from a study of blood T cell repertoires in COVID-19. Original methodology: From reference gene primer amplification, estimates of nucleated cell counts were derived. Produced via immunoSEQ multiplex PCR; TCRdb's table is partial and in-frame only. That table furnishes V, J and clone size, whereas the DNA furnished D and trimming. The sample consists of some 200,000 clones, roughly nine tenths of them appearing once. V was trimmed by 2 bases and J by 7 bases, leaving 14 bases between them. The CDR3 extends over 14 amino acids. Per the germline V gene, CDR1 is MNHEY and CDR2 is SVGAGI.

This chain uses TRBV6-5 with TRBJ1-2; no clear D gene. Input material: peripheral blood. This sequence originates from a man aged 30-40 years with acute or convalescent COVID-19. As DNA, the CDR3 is TGTGCCAGCAGTTACGGACTTTCAGGTGCTGGCTACACCTTC. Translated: CASSYGLSGAGYTF.